This T cell receptor beta chain was captured by sequencing in a study of metastatic and nonmetastatic thyroid tumors. TCRdb reprocessed the PCR reads via MiXCR. In the table there are 27,000 or so clones, 16% of which are singletons. The CDR3 spans 15 residues. Germline V lookup: CDR1 SGHNT, CDR2 YYREEE (reference sequence). The ends were cut back, 7 bases at V and 0 bases at J, with 11 bases in the middle. Thyroid surgery had not been preceded by any treatment in any patient. This sequence was found in a male donor with papillary thyroid cancer or a benign thyroid nodule (not recorded which). Some clones in this sample may be carry-over from other donors' samples. The sequenced sample consisted of blood. The J gene is TRBJ2-6, the V gene TRBV5-4; a weak D match, TRBD2 (5 bases). The CDR3 DNA reads TGTGCCAGCGAGGGTACGGGCTCTGGGGCCAACGTCCTGACTTTC. Encoded protein: CASEGTGSGANVLTF. The whole variable domain, filled in from reference TRBV5-4 and TRBJ2-6, reads ETGVTQSPTHLIKTRGQQVTLRCSSQSGHNTVSWYQQALGQGPQFIFQYYREEENGRGNFPPRFSGLQFPNYSSELNVNALELDDSALYLCASEGTGSGANVLTFGAGSRLTVL.